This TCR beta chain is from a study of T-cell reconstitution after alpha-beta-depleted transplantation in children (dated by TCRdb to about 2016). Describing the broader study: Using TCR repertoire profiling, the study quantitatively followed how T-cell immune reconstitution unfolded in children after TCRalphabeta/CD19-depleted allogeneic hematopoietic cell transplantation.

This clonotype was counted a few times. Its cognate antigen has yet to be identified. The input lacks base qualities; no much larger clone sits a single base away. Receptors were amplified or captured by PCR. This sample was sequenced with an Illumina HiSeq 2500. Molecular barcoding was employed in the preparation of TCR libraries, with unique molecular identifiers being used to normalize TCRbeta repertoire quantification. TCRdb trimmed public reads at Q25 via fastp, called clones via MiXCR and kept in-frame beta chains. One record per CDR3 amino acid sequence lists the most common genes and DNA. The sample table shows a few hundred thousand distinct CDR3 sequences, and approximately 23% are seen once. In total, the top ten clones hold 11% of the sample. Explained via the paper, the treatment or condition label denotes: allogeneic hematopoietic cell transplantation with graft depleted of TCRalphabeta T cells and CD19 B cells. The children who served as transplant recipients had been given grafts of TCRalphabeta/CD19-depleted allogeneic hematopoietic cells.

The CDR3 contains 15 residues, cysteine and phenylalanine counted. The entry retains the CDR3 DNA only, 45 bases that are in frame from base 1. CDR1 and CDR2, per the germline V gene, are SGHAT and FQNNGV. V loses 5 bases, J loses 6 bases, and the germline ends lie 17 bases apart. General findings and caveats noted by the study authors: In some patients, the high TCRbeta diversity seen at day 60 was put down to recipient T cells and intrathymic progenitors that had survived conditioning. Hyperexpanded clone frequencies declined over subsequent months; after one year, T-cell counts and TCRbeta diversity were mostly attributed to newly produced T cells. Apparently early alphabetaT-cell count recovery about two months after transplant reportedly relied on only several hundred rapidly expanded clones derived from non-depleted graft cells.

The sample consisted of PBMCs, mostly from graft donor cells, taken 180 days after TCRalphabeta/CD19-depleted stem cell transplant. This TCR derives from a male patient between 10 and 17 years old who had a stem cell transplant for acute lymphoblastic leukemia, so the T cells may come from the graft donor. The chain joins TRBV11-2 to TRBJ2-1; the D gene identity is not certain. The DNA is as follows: TGTGCCAGCAGCCTCGCATATCCCTTAGTCAATGAGCAGTTCTTC. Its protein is CASSLAYPLVNEQFF.